A selection of T cell receptor beta chains follows, all from one sample in a study of OX40 agonist ivuxolimab in advanced cancers. Using immunoSEQ multiplex PCR, the repertoire was profiled, and TCRdb retains in-frame clones only, with some absent. The sample shows 70,000 to 95,000 clones, approximately 85% of them seen only once. The specimen was CD4+ or CD8+ T cells sorted from blood, collected in a trial of the OX40 agonist ivuxolimab. Receptors originate from an adult with an advanced solid tumor such as melanoma, head and neck, liver or kidney cancer. CDR3s include the opening cysteine and the closing phenylalanine or tryptophan. The D gene is left open where the match is weak. Some rows mark clone size as missing; the rest say once, few, many or name a class of expanded clone.

>TRBJ2-3|NA|TRBV19|TRBD2
TGTGCCAGTAGTGGGGGGGAGATGATTAGCACAGATACGCAGTATTTT
CASSGGEMISTDTQYF
>TRBJ2-6|NA|TRBV6-1|NA
TGTGCCAGCAGTGCCTACTATGCGGGGGCCAACGTCCTGACTTTC
CASSAYYAGANVLTF
>TRBJ1-2|NA|TRBV2|NA
TGTGCCAGCAGGTTAATAGACAGCGGTGTAGGCTACACCTTC
CASRLIDSGVGYTF
>TRBJ1-1|NA|TRBV13|TRBD1
TGTGCCAGCAGCTTAGGGCAGGGGGCAAGTTCCACTGAAGCTTTCTTT
CASSLGQGASSTEAFF
>TRBJ1-1|few|TRBV18|NA
TGTGCCAGCTCACCAAGGGGGGAGACTGAAGCTTTCTTT
CASSPRGETEAFF
>TRBJ2-2|NA|TRBV7-9|TRBD2
TGTGCCAGCAGCTATGGACTAGCGGGAGTGGGGAACACCGGGGAGCTGTTTTTT
CASSYGLAGVGNTGELFF
>TRBJ2-1|NA|TRBV10-3|TRBD2
TGTGCCATCAGTGCTGGGACTAGCTCATTCTCCTACAATGAGCAGTTCTTC
CAISAGTSSFSYNEQFF
>TRBJ2-3|NA|TRBV7-3|NA
TGTGCCAGCAGCTGGACAGACACAGATACGCAGTATTTT
CASSWTDTDTQYF
>TRBJ2-7|NA|TRBV5-1|NA
TGCGCCAGCAGCTATGTGACTGGCTACGAGCAGTACTTC
CASSYVTGYEQYF
>TRBJ2-1|NA|TRBV27|NA
TGTGCCAGCAGCTGGACATTCGGCAATGAGCAGTTCTTC
CASSWTFGNEQFF
>TRBJ2-2|NA|TRBV30|NA
TGTGCCTGGAGCCCCAATTGGGGGCAAAGGGGGGACACCGGGGAGCTGTTTTTT
CAWSPNWGQRGDTGELFF
>TRBJ2-5|few|TRBV6-5|NA
TGTGCCAGCAGTTACGGGCAGGGGCGGGAGGAGACCCAGTACTTC
CASSYGQGREETQYF
>TRBJ2-1|NA|TRBV6-5|TRBD1
TGTGCCAGCAGTTACAGCCCGGACAGGGGCAATGAGCAGTTCTTC
CASSYSPDRGNEQFF
>TRBJ2-5|few|TRBV6-5|TRBD1
TGTGCCAGCAGTTACCATGGGACAGATCAAGAGACCCAGTACTTC
CASSYHGTDQETQYF
>TRBJ1-6|NA|TRBV9|NA
TGTGCCAGCAGCGTAGAAGGATCACCCCTCCACTTT
CASSVEGSPLHF
>TRBJ2-7|once|TRBV7-8|NA
TGTGCCAGCAGACCCTCCGGACTACTCTACGAGCAGTACTTC
CASRPSGLLYEQYF
>TRBJ1-2|NA|TRBV4-2|NA
TGTGCCAGCAGCCAAGAGGACCGGGCACTGGCTGGCTACACCTTC
CASSQEDRALAGYTF
>TRBJ1-2|NA|TRBV30|TRBD1
TGTGCCTGGACGGGACAGGCGTATGGCTACACCTTC
CAWTGQAYGYTF
>TRBJ2-1|few|TRBV18|TRBD2
TGTGCCAGCTCACAATCCTTGGCGGGGGGGCACAATGAGCAGTTCTTC
CASSQSLAGGHNEQFF
>TRBJ1-6|NA|TRBV14|NA
TGTGCCAGCAGCCTCGACAAGCGGGGAGGGTCCTATAATTCACCCCTCCACTTT
CASSLDKRGGSYNSPLHF
>TRBJ2-3|NA|TRBV9|NA
TGTGCCAGCACCCTTGGGGGCGGTACAGATACGCAGTATTTT
CASTLGGGTDTQYF
>TRBJ1-3|NA|TRBV19|NA
TGTGCCAGTAGTATAAACGACGGGCGAAACACCATATATTTT
CASSINDGRNTIYF
>TRBJ1-2|NA|TRBV7-8|TRBD1
TGTGCCAGCAGCTTGGATCCTACAGGGGGTGCTAACTATGGCTACACCTTC
CASSLDPTGGANYGYTF
>TRBJ2-7|NA|TRBV27|NA
TGTGCCAGCAGTTTAGCGGGGGCCTCCTACGAGCAGTACTTC
CASSLAGASYEQYF
>TRBJ2-3|once|TRBV29-1|NA
TGCAGCGTTGAAAGGGGGTATGCAGATACGCAGTATTTT
CSVERGYADTQYF
>TRBJ1-5|NA|TRBV7-9|NA
TGTGCCAGCAGCTTACCTAATCAGCCCCAGCATTTT
CASSLPNQPQHF
>TRBJ1-3|NA|TRBV4-2|NA
TGTGCCAGCAGCCAAGATCCTTCAGGGTCCGGAAACACCATATATTTT
CASSQDPSGSGNTIYF
>TRBJ1-1|NA|TRBV7-2|TRBD1
TGTGCCAGCAGGATGGGACAGGGAACTGAAGCTTTCTTT
CASRMGQGTEAFF
>TRBJ1-1|NA|TRBV19|NA
TGTGCCAGTAGTACCTCCCAGGGCCCTGAAGCTTTCTTT
CASSTSQGPEAFF
>TRBJ1-2|few|TRBV6-4|TRBD1
TGTGCCAGCAGGGCAGGGGGCGGTGGCTACACCTTC
CASRAGGGGYTF
>TRBJ1-5|NA|TRBV7-3|NA
TGTGCCAGCAGCTCCGCCCCGAATCAGCCCCAGCATTTT
CASSSAPNQPQHF
>TRBJ1-1|NA|TRBV11-2|NA
TGTGCCAGCAGTATACGACGGGTGAACACTGAAGCTTTCTTT
CASSIRRVNTEAFF
>TRBJ2-5|NA|TRBV16|NA
TGTGCCAGCAGCCAAGGCGGCTACCAAGAGACCCAGTACTTC
CASSQGGYQETQYF
>TRBJ2-5|NA|TRBV6-1|NA
TGTGCCAGCAGTGAATCTCGGGTCTGGGGGCAAGAGACCCAGTACTTC
CASSESRVWGQETQYF
>TRBJ2-1|NA|TRBV27|TRBD2
TGTGCCAGCAGTTTATCGTCTAGCGGGAGTCACAATGAGCAGTTCTTC
CASSLSSSGSHNEQFF
>TRBJ1-1|NA|TRBV6-5|TRBD1
TGTGCCAGCAGCCCACAGGGGCGAGGGAACACTGAAGCTTTCTTT
CASSPQGRGNTEAFF
>TRBJ2-5|NA|TRBV20-1|NA
TGCAGTGCTAGCTCGTCGGAGACCCAGTACTTC
CSASSSETQYF
>TRBJ1-1|NA|TRBV5-8|NA
TGTGCCAGCAGCCAGCCACTGAGAACCATGAACACTGAAGCTTTCTTT
CASSQPLRTMNTEAFF
>TRBJ2-1|NA|TRBV9|TRBD2
TGTGCCAGCAGCGTAGGATTGTGGGGGGGTTACAATGAGCAGTTCTTC
CASSVGLWGGYNEQFF
>TRBJ2-3|NA|TRBV7-8|TRBD2
TGTGCCAGCAGCCTAGCGGGAGGCACAGATACGCAGTATTTT
CASSLAGGTDTQYF
>TRBJ2-1|NA|TRBV2|TRBD2
TGTGCCAGCAACGCGGGAGGGTTTAATGAGCAGTTCTTC
CASNAGGFNEQFF
>TRBJ2-1|few|TRBV7-3|NA
TGTGCCAGCAGCTATACCCGCGCTGGGAGTTCCAATGAGCAGTTCTTC
CASSYTRAGSSNEQFF
>TRBJ2-1|NA|TRBV7-9|NA
TGTGCCAGCAGCTTAGCGTACTCGAGGTATGAGCAGTTCTTC
CASSLAYSRYEQFF
>TRBJ1-5|NA|TRBV7-9|NA
TGTGCCAGCAGCAAACTCAACCAGCCCCAGCATTTT
CASSKLNQPQHF
>TRBJ2-1|NA|TRBV13|TRBD2
TGTGCCAGCAGCAAGTCTAGCGGGAGGTACAATGAGCAGTTCTTC
CASSKSSGRYNEQFF
>TRBJ2-7|NA|TRBV6-6|TRBD1
TGTGCCAGCCGCACCTCCGGGACAGGGGGAGAGCAGTACTTC
CASRTSGTGGEQYF
>TRBJ2-7|NA|TRBV19|TRBD1
TGTGCCAGTAGTGGACAGGGTGGCGAGCAGTACTTC
CASSGQGGEQYF
>TRBJ1-2|NA|TRBV6-5|NA
TGTGCCAGCAGTCCACAGGGTGATACGGATGGCTACACCTTC
CASSPQGDTDGYTF
>TRBJ2-2|NA|TRBV29-1|NA
TGCAGCGTTGTGGGGACACGAAGCATAGCGAACACCGGGGAGCTGTTTTTT
CSVVGTRSIANTGELFF
>TRBJ1-2|once|TRBV7-2|TRBD1
TGTGCCAGCAGCTCTTCAGGGGGCGCGACCTATGGCTACACCTTC
CASSSSGGATYGYTF